Below are 25 T cell receptor beta chains sequenced from a single sample in a study of T cells after posttransplantation cyclophosphamide. Treatment was busulfan-fludarabine conditioning, a marrow graft, and cyclophosphamide on days +3 and +4. The repertoire was sequenced with immunoSEQ multiplex PCR; TCRdb's copy has only in-frame clones and lacks some. The repertoire consists of about 7,900 clones, none detected only once. The material was PBMCs, obtained after an allogeneic stem cell transplant with post-transplant cyclophosphamide. Receptor source: a male patient between 25 and 40 years old who received an allogeneic stem cell transplant from an unrelated donor, was CMV-positive, and had acute and chronic GVHD. Among the T cells, some may be from the graft donor.

This clone was counted ten times or more. This rearrangement joins TRBV6-1 to TRBJ2-2; TRBD1 matches at 12 bases. With V trimmed by 0 bases and J by 8 bases, 16 bases remained unmatched. CDR3 length: 20 residues. CDR1 is MNHNS and CDR2 is SASEGT in the germline V gene. CDR3 DNA sequence: TGTGCCAGCAGTGAAGCCCGGGACAGGGGGCCGATAGAAGGGGGAGGGGAGCTGTTTTTT. As protein: CASSEARDRGPIEGGGELFF.

Many counts were recorded for this clone. This rearrangement joins TRBV5-4 to TRBJ2-7; 12 bases match TRBD2. The CDR3 runs to 16 residues. V gave up 4 bases and J gave up 0 bases; unmatched junction bases: 5. CDR1 is SGHNT, CDR2 YYREEE, per germline (reference sequence). The CDR3 DNA reads as TGTGCCAGCAGCAGGCCTAGCGGGAGGGCCTCCTACGAGCAGTACTTC. Its protein product is CASSRPSGRASYEQYF.

This clone was counted at least ten times. V and J are TRBV11-3 and TRBJ2-3, with 7 bases aligning to TRBD2. CDR1 and CDR2 (germline): SGHNT, YENEEA. The CDR3 is 15 amino acids. The junction had 4 bases not matched to a gene; V was cut back by 1 base and J by 3 bases. CDR3 bases: TGTGCCAGCAGCTTAGGCGGGAGTCGGACAGATACGCAGTATTTT. Translating gives CASSLGGSRTDTQYF.

This clone has at least ten counts. This chain uses TRBV11-2 with TRBJ2-3; TRBD2 agrees at 7 bases. Germline loops: CDR1 SGHAT, CDR2 FQNNGV. The CDR3 covers 16 residues. The V and J ends lost 0 bases and 1 base, in that order; junction bases with no gene match: 4. Written as DNA, the CDR3 is TGTGCCAGCAGCTTAGATATGGCGGGAGGCACAGATACGCAGTATTTT. This gives the protein CASSLDMAGGTDTQYF.

This clone has a count of ten or more. The V gene is TRBV9, the J gene TRBJ1-3; tentative D call: TRBD1 (5 bases). The V end lost 2 bases, the J end lost 0 bases, and 15 bases lay between the germline ends. CDR1 is SGDLS, CDR2 YYNGEE, per germline. The CDR3 totals 17 residues. The CDR3 is CASSVSPNQGSGNTIYF. As DNA, the CDR3 is TGTGCCAGCAGCGTCTCCCCGAACCAGGGCTCTGGAAACACCATATATTTT.

The table lists this clone with many counts. This rearrangement joins TRBV7-2 to TRBJ2-4; 7 bases are a match to TRBD2. Germline V gives CDR1 SGHTA, CDR2 FQGNSA. The ends lost 5 bases at V and 0 bases at J; junction bases unmatched: 4. CDR3 size: 15 residues. CDR3 residues: CASSGGGIAKNIQYF. CDR3 nucleotides: TGTGCCAGCAGCGGGGGGGGAATAGCCAAAAACATTCAGTACTTC.

This clone is medium-sized. J is TRBJ1-1 and V is TRBV5-6, with a possible D match to TRBD1 (6 bases). Germline V gene sequence: CDR1 SGHDT, CDR2 YYEEEE. V dropped 4 bases and J dropped 10 bases, with 14 bases sitting between them. CDR3 length: 12 residues. CDR3 in amino acids: CASSPQGDRAFF. The CDR3 DNA reads as TGTGCCAGCAGCCCACAGGGAGACAGAGCTTTCTTT.

In this sample, this clone turned up many times. The V and J genes are TRBV7-8 and TRBJ1-1, with 12 bases identical to TRBD1. V lost 0 bases, J lost 11 bases, and 4 bases stayed unmatched. The CDR3 totals 14 residues. CDR1 and CDR2 from the germline V gene are SGHVS and FQNEAQ. The CDR3 reads CASSLAGQGAQAFF. For the CDR3, the DNA is TGTGCCAGCAGCTTAGCGGGACAGGGGGCGCAGGCTTTCTTT.

This clone was found many times. The chain is built from TRBV24-1 and TRBJ1-2; D is undetermined. The CDR3 has 12 residues. V was cut by 5 bases and J by 2 bases, with 5 bases left in between. Germline CDR1 KGHDR, CDR2 SFDVKD. CDR3 region: CATSAQNYGYTF. CDR3 sequence (DNA): TGTGCCACCAGTGCGCAGAACTATGGCTACACCTTC.

This clone was recorded at least ten times. This rearrangement joins TRBV4-3 to TRBJ2-7; D unclear. The V and J ends lost 0 bases and 6 bases respectively, with 6 bases between them. The CDR3 is made up of 12 amino acids. CDR1 and CDR2 from the germline V gene are LGHNA and YSLEER. CDR3 sequence (DNA): TGCGCCAGCAGCCAAGATCTAGGCGAGCAGTACTTC. As protein: CASSQDLGEQYF.

This clone was observed many times. This chain joins TRBV7-2 and TRBJ2-1; D gene uncertain. V was cut by 5 bases and J by 5 bases, with 13 bases left in between. This CDR3 has 14 amino acids. In germline, CDR1 is SGHTA, CDR2 FQGNSA. CDR3 in DNA: TGTGCCAGCAGCCCTTTTACTGGGCACAATGAGCAGTTCTTC. Translated, it gives CASSPFTGHNEQFF.

This clone was detected many times. The V and J genes are TRBV5-6 and TRBJ1-1, with 7 bases matching TRBD1. V trimming: 0 bases; J trimming: 5 bases; junction bases outside the gene matches: 7. Germline lookup yields CDR1 SGHDT and CDR2 YYEEEE. The CDR3 runs 15 residues. In nucleotides, the CDR3 is TGTGCCAGCAGCTTGGGGGACAGATGGGGTACTGAAGCTTTCTTT. Its translation: CASSLGDRWGTEAFF.

The sample holds many counts of this clone. The chain is built from TRBV4-1 and TRBJ2-4; D gene unclear. The CDR3 length is 15 residues. V was pared by 3 bases and J by 0 bases, with 9 bases between. From germline, CDR1 is MGHRA and CDR2 YSYEKL. CDR3 DNA: TGCGCCAGCAGCCAGGCGGCTCTAGCCAAAAACATTCAGTACTTC. Encoded protein: CASSQAALAKNIQYF.

This clone is medium-sized within its sample. V usage is TRBV10-3 and J usage is TRBJ2-1; tentative D call: TRBD2 (5 bases). Germline V gene lookup returns CDR1 ENHRY and CDR2 SYGVKD. V was pared by 10 bases and J by 2 bases, with 9 bases between. The CDR3 has 12 amino acids. The CDR3 sequence: CASGSTYNEQFF. CDR3 bases: TGTGCCAGCGGGTCAACCTACAATGAGCAGTTCTTC.

This clone was seen a few times. This sequence joins TRBV29-1 and TRBJ2-3; 10 bases are a match to TRBD2. CDR3 length: 14 residues. The ends lost 5 bases at V and 2 bases at J; junction bases unmatched: 4. Germline assignment: CDR1 SQVTM and CDR2 ANQGSEA. The CDR3, as DNA: TGCAGCGTTCTAGCGGGGGTCAACACAGATACGCAGTATTTT. Protein sequence: CSVLAGVNTDTQYF.

This clone was observed a few times. V gene TRBV9 combines with J gene TRBJ2-3; 9 nucleotides agree with TRBD2. The V segment lost 3 bases and the J segment 4 bases; nucleotides outside the gene matches: 6. The CDR3 loop spans 15 amino acids. Germline V gene data show CDR1 as SGDLS and CDR2 as YYNGEE. The CDR3 nucleotides are TGTGCCAGCAGCGGAGGCGGGGGGGCGGCAGATACGCAGTATTTT. This codes for CASSGGGGAADTQYF. Full variable domain (remainder filled in from reference TRBV9 and TRBJ2-3): DSGVTQTPKHLITATGQRVTLRCSPRSGDLSVYWYQQSLDQGLQFLIQYYNGEERAKGNILERFSAQQFPDLHSELNLSSLELGDSALYFCASSGGGGAADTQYFGPGTRLTVL.

Many counts were recorded for this clone. The rearrangement joins TRBV13 to TRBJ2-3; D is unresolved. The CDR3 covers 12 residues. V lost 3 bases, J lost 3 bases, and 4 bases lay in between. Germline V gene lookup returns CDR1 PRHDT and CDR2 FYEKMQ (reference sequence). CDR3 nucleotides: TGTGCCAGCAGCTTTCAAACAGATACGCAGTATTTT. Translating gives CASSFQTDTQYF.

Ten or more counts support this clone. The chain links TRBV5-6 to TRBJ1-6; D unclear. The germline gives CDR1 SGHDT, CDR2 YYEEEE. The V end lost 0 bases, the J end lost 4 bases, and 5 bases lay between the germline ends. The CDR3 is made up of 14 amino acids. Here the CDR3 reads CASSLERYNSPLHF. The CDR3 DNA sequence: TGTGCCAGCAGCTTGGAAAGGTATAATTCACCCCTCCACTTT.

Ten or more counts support this clone. The rearrangement links TRBV19 to TRBJ1-2; D is perhaps TRBD1 (5 bases). Between the trimmed V and J ends, which lost 2 bases and 4 bases, there was a span of 20 bases. The V gene's germline CDR1 is LNHDA and CDR2 SQIVND (reference sequence). This CDR3 region has 17 residues. CDR3 sequence (DNA): TGTGCCAGTAGTATACAAGTTACGCGGGGGGAGAGCTATGGCTACACCTTC. Protein product: CASSIQVTRGESYGYTF.

At least ten counts were recorded for this clone. V and J are TRBV12-3 or TRBV12-4 and TRBJ1-1; D is unresolved. CDR3 size: 14 residues. Trimming stripped 1 base from V and 0 bases from J, with 6 bases between. The CDR3 protein is CASSLVLVNTEAFF. CDR3 DNA: TGTGCCAGCAGTTTAGTACTGGTGAACACTGAAGCTTTCTTT.

This clone was observed at least ten times. The V call is TRBV5-6, the J call TRBJ2-1, with 7 bases matching TRBD2. This CDR3 contains 12 residues. Germline values: CDR1 SGHDT, CDR2 YYEEEE. Trimming at V came to 4 bases and at J to 10 bases, leaving 5 bases not matched to a gene. The CDR3 reads CASSVGEGEQFF. The DNA for the CDR3 is TGTGCCAGCAGCGTGGGGGAGGGGGAGCAGTTCTTC.

This clone was counted at least ten times. CDR3: CASSASVAGTANTGELFF. The CDR3 DNA is TGTGCCAGCAGCGCGTCGGTAGCGGGAACCGCGAACACCGGGGAGCTGTTTTTT. The chain carries TRBV9 and TRBJ2-2; 8 nucleotides line up with TRBD2. CDR3 size: 18 residues. Germline CDR1 SGDLS, CDR2 YYNGEE. With 3 bases clipped from V and 0 bases from J, the junction kept 10 bases outside the gene matches.

This clone appeared many times. V and J are TRBV5-1 and TRBJ2-2, with TRBD2 identical over 7 bases. The CDR3 is 17 amino acids. V dropped 0 bases and J dropped 0; count of bases not matched to a gene: 5. Per germline, CDR1 SGHRS and CDR2 YFSETQ. CDR3 residues: CASSLEPSGSNTGELFF. The CDR3 DNA sequence: TGCGCCAGCAGCTTGGAACCTAGCGGATCGAACACCGGGGAGCTGTTTTTT.

This clone was detected ten times or more. The chain joins TRBV11-3 to TRBJ1-4; D perhaps matches TRBD1 (5 bases). Trimming removed 5 bases from V and 8 bases from J, with 15 bases in between. Germline CDR1 SGHNT, CDR2 YENEEA. The CDR3 is made up of 14 amino acids. The CDR3 DNA sequence: TGTGCCAGCAGCAAGGACGGAGGGGAGGAAAAACTGTTTTTT. Translated, it gives CASSKDGGEEKLFF.

This clone was recorded at least ten times. The chain employs TRBV7-9 and TRBJ1-1, with D perhaps TRBD1 (5 bases). With 3 bases removed from V and 0 bases from J, the gap between germline ends came to 8 bases. This CDR3 region has 14 residues. Germline CDR1 reads SEHNR; CDR2 reads FQNEAQ (reference sequence). The CDR3: CASSFQQVNTEAFF. The CDR3 region has the DNA TGTGCCAGCAGCTTTCAACAGGTGAACACTGAAGCTTTCTTT.